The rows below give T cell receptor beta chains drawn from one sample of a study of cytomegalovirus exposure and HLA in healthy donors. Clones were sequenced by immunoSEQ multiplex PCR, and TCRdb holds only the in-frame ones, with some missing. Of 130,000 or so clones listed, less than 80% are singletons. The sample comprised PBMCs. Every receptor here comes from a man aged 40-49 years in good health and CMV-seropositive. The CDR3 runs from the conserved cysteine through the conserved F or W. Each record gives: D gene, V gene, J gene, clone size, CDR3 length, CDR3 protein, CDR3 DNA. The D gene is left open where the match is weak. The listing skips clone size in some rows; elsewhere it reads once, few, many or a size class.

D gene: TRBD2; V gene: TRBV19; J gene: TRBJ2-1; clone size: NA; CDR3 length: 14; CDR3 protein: CASSYGTGGNEQFF; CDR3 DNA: TGTGCCAGTAGCTACGGAACGGGAGGAAATGAGCAGTTCTTC
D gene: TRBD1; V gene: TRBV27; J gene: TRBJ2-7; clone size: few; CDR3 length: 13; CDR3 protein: CATRGTGDREQYF; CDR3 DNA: TGTGCCACCAGGGGGACAGGGGATAGGGAGCAGTACTTC
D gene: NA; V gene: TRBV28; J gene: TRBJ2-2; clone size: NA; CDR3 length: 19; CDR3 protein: CASSPLPGYPDGYTGELFF; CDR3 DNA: TGTGCCAGCAGCCCCTTACCAGGGTACCCGGATGGGTACACCGGGGAGCTGTTTTTT
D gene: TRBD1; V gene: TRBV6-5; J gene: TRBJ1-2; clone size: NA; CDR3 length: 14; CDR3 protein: CASSYSQGEYGYTF; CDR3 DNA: TGTGCCAGCAGTTACTCGCAGGGGGAGTATGGCTACACCTTC
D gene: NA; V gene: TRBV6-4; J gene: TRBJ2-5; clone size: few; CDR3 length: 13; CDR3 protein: CASSEGRGRTQYF; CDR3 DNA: TGTGCCAGCAGTGAGGGGAGAGGACGGACCCAGTACTTC
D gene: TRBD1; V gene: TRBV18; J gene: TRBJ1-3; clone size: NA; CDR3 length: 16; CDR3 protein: CASSPKDRVSGNTIYF; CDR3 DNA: TGTGCCAGCTCACCTAAGGACAGGGTGTCTGGAAACACCATATATTTT
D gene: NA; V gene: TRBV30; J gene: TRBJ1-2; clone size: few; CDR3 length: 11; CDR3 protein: CAWSRNYGYTF; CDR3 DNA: TGTGCCTGGAGTCGGAACTATGGCTACACCTTC
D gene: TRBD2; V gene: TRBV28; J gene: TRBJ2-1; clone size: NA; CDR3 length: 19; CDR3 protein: CASSFGAGTSGSFYNEQFF; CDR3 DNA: TGTGCCAGCAGTTTTGGGGCAGGGACTAGCGGGAGTTTCTACAATGAGCAGTTCTTC
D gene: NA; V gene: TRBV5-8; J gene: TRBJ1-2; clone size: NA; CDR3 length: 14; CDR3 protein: CASSFAGPLYGYTF; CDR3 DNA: TGTGCCAGCAGCTTCGCGGGTCCCCTCTATGGCTACACCTTC
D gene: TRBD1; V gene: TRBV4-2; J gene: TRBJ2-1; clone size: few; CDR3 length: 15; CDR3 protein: CASSQEQGAPNEQFF; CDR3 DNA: TGTGCCAGCAGCCAAGAACAGGGGGCTCCTAATGAGCAGTTCTTC
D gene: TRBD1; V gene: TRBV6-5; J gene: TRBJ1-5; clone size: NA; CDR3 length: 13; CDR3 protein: CASSLGGDQPQHF; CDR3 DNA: TGTGCCAGCAGTTTAGGGGGCGACCAGCCCCAGCATTTT
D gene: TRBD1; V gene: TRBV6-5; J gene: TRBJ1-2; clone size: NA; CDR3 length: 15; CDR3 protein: CASSTGTGEGYGYTF; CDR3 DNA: TGTGCCAGCAGTACCGGGACAGGGGAGGGCTATGGCTACACCTTC
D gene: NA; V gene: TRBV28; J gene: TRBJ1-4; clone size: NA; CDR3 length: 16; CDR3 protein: CASSLTPTAPGEKLFF; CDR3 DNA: TGTGCCAGCAGTTTAACGCCGACAGCGCCAGGGGAAAAACTGTTTTTT
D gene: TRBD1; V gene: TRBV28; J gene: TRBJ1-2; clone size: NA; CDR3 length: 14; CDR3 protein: CASSRGGANYGYTF; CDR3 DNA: TGTGCCAGCAGTAGAGGGGGCGCTAACTATGGCTACACCTTC
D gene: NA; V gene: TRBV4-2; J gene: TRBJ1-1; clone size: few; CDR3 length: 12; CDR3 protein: CASSQDEGGAFF; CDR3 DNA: TGTGCCAGCAGCCAAGATGAGGGCGGAGCTTTCTTT
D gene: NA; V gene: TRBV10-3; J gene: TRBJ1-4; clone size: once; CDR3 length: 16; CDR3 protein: CAIRSEGDATNEKLFF; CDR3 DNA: TGTGCCATCCGGTCTGAGGGGGATGCAACTAATGAAAAACTGTTTTTT
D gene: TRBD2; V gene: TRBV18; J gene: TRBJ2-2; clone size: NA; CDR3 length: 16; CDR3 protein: CASSKASGLNTGELFF; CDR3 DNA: TGTGCCAGCTCAAAAGCTAGCGGACTAAACACCGGGGAGCTGTTTTTT
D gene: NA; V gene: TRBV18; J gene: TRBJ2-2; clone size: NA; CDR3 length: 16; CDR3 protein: CASSPTIGGNTGELFF; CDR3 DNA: TGTGCCAGCTCACCCACGATCGGGGGTAACACCGGGGAGCTGTTTTTT